Listed below are T cell receptor beta chains from one sample, sequenced in a study of CXCR3-negative and CXCR3-positive naive CD8 T cells. TCRdb reanalyzed the 5' RACE reads, giving one entry per CDR3 protein sequence and no DNA. The sample totals 6,000 to 8,000 distinct CDR3 sequences. The source material was naive CXCR3+ CD8+ T cells from blood. All receptors come from a human donor in good health. Some clones in this sample may be carry-over from other donors' samples. The CDR3 runs from the conserved cysteine through the conserved F or W. The listing skips clone size in some rows; elsewhere it reads once, few, many or a size class.

clone size	V gene	J gene	CDR3 protein
medium-sized	TRBV29-1	TRBJ2-2	CSARGGGLAGELFF
-	TRBV7-2	TRBJ2-3	CASSLGQGNADTQYF
-	TRBV2	TRBJ2-3	CASRASAGGKDTQYF
-	TRBV29-1	TRBJ2-1	CSVERNNEQFF
-	TRBV10-3	TRBJ1-1	CAISESRQNRGLNTEAFF
-	TRBV6-1	TRBJ2-3	CASSVPFTTDTQYF
-	TRBV29-1	TRBJ2-3	CSVEDGTPSTDTQYF
-	TRBV5-1	TRBJ2-5	CASSSDGRIRRFETQYF
medium-sized	TRBV7-9	TRBJ2-1	CASNFQGLNEQFF
medium-sized	TRBV10-3	TRBJ2-7	CAISESDERARAYEQYF
medium-sized	TRBV4-2	TRBJ2-7	CASSQEGVSYEQYF
medium-sized	TRBV29-1	TRBJ2-7	CSVTGTASYEQYF
medium-sized	TRBV4-3	TRBJ2-1	CASSHATSGTYNEQFF
medium-sized	TRBV20-1	TRBJ1-5	CSARDGGRDRGWNQPQHF
-	TRBV11-3	TRBJ2-1	CASSPGTSGSGPYNEQFF
-	TRBV29-1	TRBJ2-7	CSVVTPGQDYYEQYF
medium-sized	TRBV7-9	TRBJ1-1	CASSPDRGIVTEAFF
medium-sized	TRBV20-1	TRBJ2-5	CSASGTSERETQYF
medium-sized	TRBV2	TRBJ1-5	CASSTGYKDQPQHF
medium-sized	TRBV7-2	TRBJ2-7	CASSSNRGPFYEQYF
-	TRBV5-1	TRBJ2-5	CASSGASTQETQYF
-	TRBV25-1	TRBJ1-1	CASRLPGQREAFF
-	TRBV7-9	TRBJ2-7	CASSFGQSGSEQYF
medium-sized	TRBV11-2	TRBJ2-5	CASSLVGLAVDETQYF
medium-sized	TRBV28	TRBJ2-5	CASRPSDRIRVETQYF
-	TRBV7-2	TRBJ1-1	CASSSDRRAFF
-	TRBV7-2	TRBJ2-3	CASSLVSQATDTQYF
medium-sized	TRBV5-5	TRBJ2-1	CASSQGLAVGNEQFF
-	TRBV5-1	TRBJ1-1	CASFPTGPGTEAFF
medium-sized	TRBV27	TRBJ2-7	CASSSSHAMAGSYEQYF
-	TRBV29-1	TRBJ2-5	CSVEGRGKETQYF
medium-sized	TRBV29-1	TRBJ1-2	CSDFRGNYGYTF
-	TRBV7-9	TRBJ1-1	CASSSETGLNTEAFF
-	TRBV7-6	TRBJ2-7	CASSFRDRASYEQYF
-	TRBV30	TRBJ2-1	CAWSFESSYNEQFF
medium-sized	TRBV29-1	TRBJ2-5	CSVEVFETSGQETQYF
-	TRBV28	TRBJ1-1	CASSVPTSGESEAFF
-	TRBV21-1	TRBJ2-7	CASSKDRLLYEQYF
-	TRBV29-1	TRBJ2-3	CSVEDEGRAGSTDTQYF
-	TRBV29-1	TRBJ1-2	CSVWTGANYGYTF
medium-sized	TRBV5-1	TRBJ1-3	CASSTGQSSGNTIYF
medium-sized	TRBV29-1	TRBJ2-7	CSAPAVDTCEQYF